This T cell receptor beta chain emerged from a study of OX40 agonist ivuxolimab in advanced cancers. Study details: With a range of roughly 20 to 90, age averaged approximately 60 years, and about 83% were male. General study findings and limits: Low normalized T-cell clonal expansion was also seen in some nonresponders. CD8+ T cells were the subset that, on average, had more expanded clones than CD4+.

TCRdb's copy holds only in-frame clones and misses some; the assay was immunoSEQ multiplex PCR. The table shows about 79,000 clones, with around 85% occurring only once. The germline CDR1 and CDR2 sequences are LNHDA and SQIVND (reference sequence). This CDR3 comprises 13 residues. Trimming pared 5 bases from V and 5 bases from J, leaving 13 bases between. Details on this clone: Its matching antigen is unknown.

Blood draws occurred at baseline, cycle 4 day 1, and cycle 7 day 1. This chain uses TRBV19 with TRBJ2-7, with D perhaps assigned TRBD1 or TRBD2 (5 bases each). This sequence was found in an adult with an advanced solid tumor such as melanoma, head and neck, liver or kidney cancer. The specimen comprised CD4+ or CD8+ T cells sorted from blood, sampled in a trial of the OX40 agonist ivuxolimab. Written as DNA, the CDR3 is TGTGCCAGTAGTTCGGGGCATCCTAACGAGCAGTACTTC. It specifies CASSSGHPNEQYF.